These 10 T cell receptor beta chains originate from one sample sequenced in a study of shared clonotypes between healthy human individuals. TCRdb's table, derived via immunoSEQ multiplex PCR, lists solely in-frame clones and lacks some. The sample lists approximately 600,000 clones, roughly 95% occurring once. CD8 cells classed as naive were CD45RO-negative and positively selected for CCR7, excluding terminally differentiated effector memory CD45RA+ cells. Sequencing was performed on naive CD8+ T cells sorted from blood. Source of these receptors: a woman in her 30s in good health.

Regarding this clone: This specimen includes other DNA sequences encoding the same CDR3. The chain joins TRBV19 to TRBJ2-1; no clear D. The CDR3 sequence is 12 residues long. Germline V gene data show CDR1 as LNHDA and CDR2 as SQIVND (reference sequence). V dropped 1 base and J dropped 7 bases, with 5 bases sitting between them. In nucleotides, the CDR3 is TGTGCCAGTAGTATAGTAGGAAATGAGCAGTTCTTC. This sequence encodes CASSIVGNEQFF.

The chain recombines TRBV9 with TRBJ2-2; tentatively, D is TRBD1 (6 bases). Deletions cut 0 bases from V and 6 bases from J, with 6 bases between. Germline CDR1 and CDR2: SGDLS and YYNGEE. The CDR3 extends over 13 amino acids. The CDR3 DNA sequence: TGTGCCAGCAGCGTAGAGGGGGCCGGGGAGCTGTTTTTT. It encodes CASSVEGAGELFF.

This chain connects TRBV13 to TRBJ1-1; D gene unclear. V was clipped by 1 base and J by 9 bases, with 9 bases between them. CDR1 is PRHDT, CDR2 FYEKMQ, per germline (reference sequence). This CDR3 has 12 amino acids. This CDR3 is CASSLEGNKAFF. As DNA, the CDR3 is TGTGCCAGCAGCTTAGAGGGCAACAAAGCTTTCTTT.

This clone has a single count. V is TRBV9 and J is TRBJ2-1; 7 bases align to TRBD2. V was pared by 6 bases and J by 2 bases, with 8 bases of the junction left unmatched. The germline CDR1 and CDR2 sequences are SGDLS and YYNGEE. CDR3 size: 15 residues. The CDR3 is CASTEGGLTYNEQFF. The CDR3 nucleotides read TGTGCCAGCACGGAGGGAGGGCTCACCTACAATGAGCAGTTCTTC.

The V gene is TRBV28, the J gene TRBJ1-2; D unresolved. V lost 8 bases to trimming and J lost 0 bases, with 10 bases between them. Per germline, CDR1 MDHEN and CDR2 SYDVKM. The CDR3 is 13 amino acids. CDR3 coding DNA: TGTGCCAGCCAGACCGTCGCTAACTATGGCTACACCTTC. This codes for CASQTVANYGYTF.

The chain is built from TRBV30 and TRBJ2-7; perhaps TRBD1 as D (6 bases). Germline lookup yields CDR1 GTSNPN and CDR2 SVGIG (reference sequence). The CDR3 is 13 residues long. Trimming removed 5 bases at V and 4 bases at J, with 15 bases between. CDR3 sequence (DNA): TGTGCCTGGTCTGGGACACCTGAATACGAGCAGTACTTC. Translated: CAWSGTPEYEQYF.

Concerning this clone itself: Other DNA sequences in this sample translate to the same CDR3. The V gene is TRBV5-6, the J gene TRBJ2-2, with D hard to call. Per the germline V gene, CDR1 is SGHDT and CDR2 is YYEEEE. The V and J ends lost 1 base and 1 base respectively, with 5 bases between them. The CDR3 consists of 14 residues. The CDR3 reads CASSLLENTGELFF. CDR3 in DNA: TGTGCCAGCAGCTTGCTGGAGAACACCGGGGAGCTGTTTTTT.

This clone was seen a single time. Its ends do not fully match the called genes, so a read error is possible. V gene TRBV6-5 combines with J gene TRBJ2-7, with D tentatively TRBD2 (7 bases). Germline CDR1 and CDR2: MNHEY and SVGAGI. This CDR3 region has 10 residues. The CDR3: CASGGGRLSF. The CDR3 DNA reads TGTGCCAGCGGGGGGGGCCGGCTGAGCTTC.

The chain has TRBV19 and TRBJ1-5; no reliable D call. Per the germline V gene, CDR1 is LNHDA and CDR2 is SQIVND (reference sequence). The CDR3 has 12 residues. With 3 bases removed from V and 6 bases from J, the gap between germline ends came to 6 bases. CDR3 amino acids: CASSIFIQPQHF. The CDR3, as DNA: TGTGCCAGTAGTATTTTCATTCAGCCCCAGCATTTT.

The J gene is TRBJ2-1, the V gene TRBV6-5, with unresolved D. The CDR3 totals 13 residues. Germline V gene lookup returns CDR1 MNHEY and CDR2 SVGAGI. Between the trimmed V and J ends, which lost 2 bases and 3 bases, there was a span of 5 bases. The CDR3 bases are TGTGCCAGCAGTTACAACAGCTACAATGAGCAGTTCTTC. As protein: CASSYNSYNEQFF.